The 19 T cell receptor beta chains reported below all come from one sample, sequenced in a study of regulatory T cells in long-lasting Graves disease. Construction of the TCR beta libraries employed iRepertoire HTBI primers in conjunction with Arm-PCR of CDR3 regions. TCRdb recomputed calls from the multiplex PCR reads with MiXCR, one row per CDR3 protein. This table has approximately 690,000 distinct CDR3 sequences, 25% to 35% appearing once. Noted time point: persistent/refractory GD, antithyroid drugs over 5 years with positive TRAb. Extracted RNA from PBMCs served as the source of the TCR library. The source material was peripheral blood mononuclear cells (PBMCs), sampled when the disease was refractory, from a patient treated with antithyroid drugs. These receptor sequences come from a female donor with Graves disease.

The table lists this clonotype with a few counts. This sequence joins TRBV12-3 or TRBV12-4 and TRBJ1-1; TRBD1 matches at 7 bases. The CDR3 length is 13 residues. V was pared by 5 bases and J by 11 bases, with 11 bases of the junction left unmatched. CDR3 loop: CASSSRQGLFAFF. The CDR3 nucleotides read TGTGCCAGCAGTAGCAGACAGGGCTTATTCGCTTTCTTT.

This chain links TRBV20-1 with TRBJ1-5; maybe TRBD1 (6 bases). This CDR3 has 16 amino acids. Between the trimmed V and J ends, which lost 5 bases and 5 bases, there was a span of 22 bases. CDR1 and CDR2 (germline): DFQATT, SNEGSKA (reference sequence). CDR3 nucleotide sequence: TGCAGTGCTGGTCAAGGGGGTTGGGGGGCGGATCAGCCCCAGCATTTT. It translates to CSAGQGGWGADQPQHF.

This clonotype was found a few times. The chain uses TRBV30 and TRBJ1-1; D remains ambiguous. Per germline, CDR1 GTSNPN and CDR2 SVGIG (reference sequence). The CDR3 covers 12 residues. V was pared by 4 bases and J by 1 base, with 7 bases between. CDR3 sequence (DNA): TGTGCCTGGATTAGTGAGAACACTGAAGCTTTCTTT. Translated: CAWISENTEAFF.

This clonotype was recorded at least ten times. The J gene is TRBJ1-1, the V gene TRBV27; D is ambiguous. V was trimmed by 8 bases and J by 11 bases, leaving 15 bases between them. This CDR3 region has 11 residues. Germline loops: CDR1 MNHEY, CDR2 SMNVEV (reference sequence). The chain's CDR3 is CASHDGRGAFF. DNA for the CDR3: TGTGCCAGCCACGACGGTCGTGGGGCTTTCTTT.

This clonotype occurred a few times. V is TRBV5-1 and J is TRBJ2-7; 9 nucleotides match TRBD2. V shed 3 bases and J 4 bases; nucleotides not matched to a gene: 11. This CDR3 has 16 amino acids. Germline assignment: CDR1 SGHRS and CDR2 YFSETQ. The CDR3 is CASSWGLAGVSYEQYF. The DNA of the CDR3 is TGCGCCAGCAGCTGGGGGTTAGCGGGAGTATCGTACGAGCAGTACTTC. Variable domain in full (rest from reference TRBV5-1 and TRBJ2-7): KAGVTQTPRYLIKTRGQQVTLSCSPISGHRSVSWYQQTPGQGLQFLFEYFSETQRNKGNFPGRFSGRQFSNSRSEMNVSTLELGDSALYLCASSWGLAGVSYEQYFGPGTRLTVT.

The gene calls are TRBV28 and TRBJ1-1; D perhaps matches TRBD1 (6 bases). This CDR3 is 13 amino acids long. Trimming took 6 bases from V and 11 from J, leaving 19 bases between them. The germline gives CDR1 MDHEN, CDR2 SYDVKM. CDR3 amino acids: CASSLVPGQGAFF. The CDR3 DNA sequence: TGTGCCAGCAGCTTGGTCCCGGGACAAGGGGCTTTCTTT.

This rearrangement joins TRBV29-1 to TRBJ1-1; no reliable D call. The CDR3 runs to 15 residues. V lost 2 bases, J lost 1 base, and 14 bases lay in between. Germline CDR1 is SQVTM and CDR2 is ANQGSEA. The CDR3 nucleotides read TGCAGCGTTGAACTACGTCGGATACAGAACACTGAAGCTTTCTTT. As protein: CSVELRRIQNTEAFF.

J is TRBJ1-3 and V is TRBV11-2; TRBD1 is a possible D gene (6 bases). The CDR3 runs to 16 residues. Germline V gene sequence: CDR1 SGHAT, CDR2 FQNNGV. Trimming pared 4 bases from V and 4 bases from J, leaving 17 bases between. CDR3 coding DNA: TGTGCCAGCAGCTGGATGACTGGGGGCGCGGGAAACACCATATATTTT. As protein: CASSWMTGGAGNTIYF.

The V gene is TRBV5-1, the J gene TRBJ2-7, with 8 bases aligning to TRBD1. Germline loops: CDR1 SGHRS, CDR2 YFSETQ. The CDR3 is 14 residues long. V shed 4 bases, J shed 12 bases, and the junction held 15 bases outside the gene matches. CDR3 in DNA: TGCGCCAGCAGCACGGTCGGTAGGACAGGGAACTTGTACTTC. It yields the protein CASSTVGRTGNLYF.

In this sample, this clonotype turned up a few times. This chain connects TRBV10-3 to TRBJ1-2; 8 nucleotides match TRBD1. The CDR3 loop spans 12 amino acids. Trimming at V came to 7 bases and at J to 8 bases, leaving 6 bases not matched to a gene. The germline CDR1 and CDR2 sequences are ENHRY and SYGVKD. This chain's CDR3 is CAINRGDVGYTF. The CDR3 bases are TGTGCCATCAACAGGGGGGATGTCGGCTACACCTTC.

The chain combines TRBV6-1 with TRBJ1-1; TRBD1 matches 8 bases. This CDR3 is 14 amino acids long. Germline V gene lookup returns CDR1 MNHNS and CDR2 SASEGT. The V and J ends lost 6 bases and 2 bases, in that order; junction bases with no gene match: 5. CDR3 amino acids: CASRKDRENTEAFF. CDR3 bases: TGTGCCAGCAGGAAGGACAGGGAAAACACTGAAGCTTTCTTT.

The chain carries TRBV28 and TRBJ1-2; D might be TRBD1 (6 bases). The CDR3 is 14 amino acids. Trimming removed 5 bases at V and 2 bases at J, with 12 bases between. The germline gives CDR1 MDHEN, CDR2 SYDVKM. CDR3 bases: TGTGCCAGCAGTCCTTCTGGACAGAACTATGGCTACACCTTC. Amino acid sequence: CASSPSGQNYGYTF.

Comments on this clonotype: The germline gene is not matched at one end of the junction; a read error may be the cause. For the CDR3, the DNA is TGTAGTGCTTCACAGGGGAGGGGCTACACCTTC. Translating it yields CSASQGRGYTF. V and J are TRBV20-1 and TRBJ1-2, with TRBD1 identical over 7 bases. Germline V gives CDR1 DFQATT, CDR2 SNEGSKA (reference sequence). There are 11 residues in the CDR3.

The chain recombines TRBV12-3 or TRBV12-4 with TRBJ1-1; no definite D call. The CDR3 has 14 residues. V was cut by 6 bases and J by 1 base, with 12 bases left in between. CDR3 in amino acids: CASSSFARNTEAFF. DNA of the CDR3: TGTGCCAGCAGCTCCTTCGCGAGGAACACTGAAGCTTTCTTT.

This chain links TRBV5-1 with TRBJ1-1; TRBD1 is a possible D gene (5 bases). With 0 bases removed from V and 3 bases from J, the gap between germline ends came to 9 bases. Germline CDR1 reads SGHRS; CDR2 reads YFSETQ. There are 14 residues in the CDR3. CDR3 in amino acids: CASSLAGMDTEAFF. The CDR3 DNA is TGCGCCAGCAGCTTGGCAGGGATGGACACTGAAGCTTTCTTT.

This clonotype showed up many times. The V gene is TRBV18, the J gene TRBJ1-6; D is unresolved. This CDR3 has 13 amino acids. V was cut by 3 bases and J by 10 bases, with 10 bases left in between. CDR1 KGHSH and CDR2 LQKENI come from the germline V gene. CDR3 DNA: TGTGCCAGCTCACCTCGGGAGTGGTCACCCCTCCACTTT. Translating gives CASSPREWSPLHF.

This clonotype was seen only a few times. V and J are TRBV7-9 and TRBJ1-2; D is uncertain. This CDR3 spans 13 amino acids. V was cut by 8 bases and J by 3 bases, with 13 bases left in between. In germline, CDR1 is SEHNR, CDR2 FQNEAQ (reference sequence). The CDR3 DNA reads TGTGCCAGCTCACCAAGCCGCGACTATGGCTACACCTTC. This sequence encodes CASSPSRDYGYTF.

This chain connects TRBV30 to TRBJ1-2; 9 bases are shared with TRBD1. The CDR3 length is 14 residues. After removal of 4 bases from V and 7 bases from J, the junction contained 10 bases not matched to a gene. Germline CDR1 is GTSNPN and CDR2 is SVGIG (reference sequence). The CDR3 is CAWTLGQGGAGYTF. For the CDR3, the DNA is TGTGCCTGGACCCTGGGACAGGGTGGTGCTGGCTACACCTTC. Supplemented by reference TRBV30 and TRBJ1-2, the full variable domain reads SQTIHQWPATLVQPVGSPLSLECTVEGTSNPNLYWYRQAAGRGLQLLFYSVGIGQISSEVPQNLSASRPQDRQFILSSKKLLLSDSGFYLCAWTLGQGGAGYTFGSGTRLTVV.

The rearrangement joins TRBV12-3 or TRBV12-4 to TRBJ2-2, with 7 bases aligning to TRBD2. This CDR3 is built from 16 residues. J lost 7 bases, V lost 4 bases, and 12 bases had no gene match. The CDR3 DNA sequence: TGTGCCAGCAGTTACCCCCGGGACTACGAGATCGGGGAGCTGTTTTTT. Translation gives CASSYPRDYEIGELFF.